The subject of this entry is one TCR beta chain. This CDR3 comprises 12 residues. Germline V gives CDR1 LNHNV, CDR2 YYDKDF (reference sequence). Trimming removed 2 bases from V and 7 bases from J, with 5 bases in between. The sample comes from a study of blood T cell repertoires in COVID-19. Study members were between roughly 18 and 89 years old and lived in around 24 US regions. The study assigned cohorts using participant-reported clinical history. As handled by the study authors: Estimation of nucleated cell counts was performed using reference gene primer amplification. Clones were read by immunoSEQ multiplex PCR, and TCRdb kept only the in-frame ones, dropping some. D and trimming were read from the DNA, whereas the V and J calls and clone size are those reported in that table. Of 150,000 to 200,000 clones detected, approximately 92% appear once; the ten largest clones hold about 2.1%.

The chain combines TRBV15 with TRBJ1-4; D not certain. The sequencing input was PBMCs or T cells enriched from blood (not recorded which). This sequence was found in a woman between 40 and 55 years old with acute COVID-19. Written as DNA, the CDR3 is TGTGCCACCAGCAGATACGGTGAAAAACTGTTTTTT. This translates into CATSRYGEKLFF.